These 3 T cell receptor beta chains originate from one sample sequenced in a study of CD8 T cells in Susac syndrome. RNA totalling roughly 0.45 to 1 ug underwent reverse transcription with random hexamers. MiXCR was run by TCRdb on the immunoSEQ multiplex PCR reads, yielding one entry per CDR3 protein. The table has around 150,000 distinct CDR3 sequences, approximately 93% seen once; the top ten hold about 0.1%. Sequenced: CD4+ T cells from PBMCs. The source is a human donor with multiple sclerosis.

The chain combines TRBV12-3 or TRBV12-4 with TRBJ2-1, with 9 bases fitting TRBD2. V shed 8 bases and J 6 bases; nucleotides not matched to a gene: 8. CDR3 length equals 14 residues. CDR3 in amino acids: CASVAVAGVNEQFF. In nucleotides, the CDR3 is TGTGCCAGCGTTGCGGTAGCGGGAGTCAATGAGCAGTTCTTC.

The chain uses TRBV20-1 and TRBJ2-5, with TRBD2 matching over 7 bases. The germline V gene encodes CDR1 DFQATT and CDR2 SNEGSKA (reference sequence). Unmatched junction bases numbered 3, after V lost 5 bases and J lost 3 bases. The CDR3 is 12 residues long. The CDR3 DNA follows: TGCAGTGCTGCCCTAGCGGAAGAGACCCAGTACTTC. Protein: CSAALAEETQYF.

V gene TRBV29-1 combines with J gene TRBJ2-5; 9 bases are shared with TRBD1. CDR3 size: 14 residues. The V gene end was trimmed by 7 bases and the J gene end by 5 bases; junction bases not matched to a gene: 11. Germline CDR1 SQVTM, CDR2 ANQGSEA. The CDR3 region is CSGRPGQGGETQYF. The CDR3 bases are TGCAGCGGCCGACCGGGACAGGGTGGGGAGACCCAGTACTTC.